This T cell receptor (beta chain) is drawn from a study of tissue T cells after allogeneic stem cell transplantation. Trimming cost V 0 bases and J 5 bases, with 13 bases left between them. From germline, CDR1 is SGHDN and CDR2 FVKESK. The CDR3 length is 15 residues. Generated by immunoSEQ multiplex PCR, the TCRdb table keeps only in-frame clones and is missing some. Seen here are some 9,800 clones, approximately 65% observed once, and the top ten hold around 28%. The specimen was tissue from the stomach, collected at autopsy. The chain employs TRBV14 and TRBJ2-5; D is unresolved. This clonotype originated in a male donor aged 60 or over with lung cancer. The CDR3 region is CASSQDPLFSETQYF. The CDR3, as DNA: TGTGCCAGCAGCCAAGATCCCCTCTTCTCGGAGACCCAGTACTTC.